This TCR beta chain was identified during a study of radiotherapy plus CTLA-4 blockade in lung cancer. Measured with immunoSEQ multiplex PCR; TCRdb has only the in-frame clones, and not every one. This table has approximately 80,000 clones, roughly 80% appearing once. The V gene's germline CDR1 is SGHDN and CDR2 FVKESK. The CDR3 has 15 residues. V shed 5 bases, J shed 5 bases, and the junction held 7 bases outside the gene matches. This chain connects TRBV14 to TRBJ2-7, with 12 nucleotides matching TRBD1. The receptor was derived from a human donor with non-small cell lung cancer who had stable disease on radiotherapy plus ipilimumab. This material consisted of peripheral blood, taken from a patient treated with radiotherapy plus ipilimumab. The CDR3 region is CASSLPGTGGHEQYF. The CDR3 DNA reads TGTGCCAGCAGCTTGCCGGGGACAGGGGGCCACGAGCAGTACTTC. Using reference TRBV14 and TRBJ2-7 for the parts outside the CDR3, the full variable domain is EAGVTQFPSHSVIEKGQTVTLRCDPISGHDNLYWYRRVMGKEIKFLLHFVKESKQDESGMPNNRFLAERTGGTYSTLKVQPAELEDSGVYFCASSLPGTGGHEQYFGPGTRLTVT.